The 28 T cell receptor beta chains below were found in one sample sequenced in a study of blood T cell repertoires in COVID-19. Profiling relied on immunoSEQ multiplex PCR, and the TCRdb table lists in-frame clones only, not all of them. The top ten clones hold about 0.85% of a sample with 95,000 to 150,000 clones, 65% to 80% of them seen once. Sequencing used peripheral blood. Source of these receptors: a human donor with acute or convalescent COVID-19. The donor label of this sample is uncertain.

The genes are TRBV19 and TRBJ1-1; TRBD1 might be the D (5 bases). This CDR3 is built from 14 residues. The ends were cut back, 1 base at V and 5 bases at J, with 11 bases in the middle. Germline V lookup: CDR1 LNHDA, CDR2 SQIVND (reference sequence). The CDR3 DNA sequence: TGTGCCAGTAGTATAGCAGGGCCGGTTACTGAAGCTTTCTTT. Amino acid sequence: CASSIAGPVTEAFF.

The genes are TRBV4-1 and TRBJ2-5, with D perhaps TRBD2 (5 bases). CDR3 length equals 15 residues. V was cut by 3 bases and J by 4 bases, with 15 bases left in between. CDR1 is MGHRA, CDR2 YSYEKL, per germline. The CDR3 DNA is TGCGCCAGCAGCCACCTCCTACGGGGTCGAGAGACCCAGTACTTC. It yields the protein CASSHLLRGRETQYF.

This rearrangement joins TRBV6-1 to TRBJ2-1; D possibly corresponds to TRBD2 (6 bases). This CDR3 is built from 17 residues. V was cut by 4 bases and J by 6 bases, with 22 bases left in between. The germline V gene encodes CDR1 MNHNS and CDR2 SASEGT. The CDR3 loop reads CASSVFFGGTTSNEQFF. In nucleotides, the CDR3 is TGTGCCAGCAGTGTCTTTTTCGGGGGAACTACTAGCAATGAGCAGTTCTTC.

The genes are TRBV19 and TRBJ1-6; the D gene is possibly TRBD1 (5 bases). Per germline, CDR1 LNHDA and CDR2 SQIVND (reference sequence). V was cut by 7 bases and J by 0 bases, with 13 bases left in between. The CDR3 contains 16 residues. CDR3 DNA: TGTGCCAGTAACGCGGGGGTGAGCTCCTATAATTCACCCCTCCACTTT. Translation gives CASNAGVSSYNSPLHF.

This clone has only one observation. The chain recombines TRBV3-1 (or the pseudogene TRBV3-2) with TRBJ2-2, with 9 bases that match TRBD2. The trim removed 3 bases at V and 4 bases at J, leaving 15 bases unmatched. The CDR3 covers 19 residues. Looked up from germline, CDR1 is LGHDT and CDR2 is YNNKEL (reference sequence). The CDR3 sequence is CASSQPLARGGVGTGELFF. CDR3 sequence (DNA): TGTGCCAGCAGCCAGCCGCTAGCGCGGGGGGGAGTCGGCACCGGGGAGCTGTTTTTT.

J is TRBJ2-3 and V is TRBV2, with 7 bases lining up with TRBD2. Germline V gene data show CDR1 as SNHLY and CDR2 as FYNNEI. Trimming at V came to 6 bases and at J to 1 base, leaving 4 bases not matched to a gene. The CDR3 length is 14 residues. The DNA of the CDR3 is TGTGCCAGCAGGGTCAGCGGGGGCACAGATACGCAGTATTTT. Amino acid sequence: CASRVSGGTDTQYF.

The chain is built from TRBV3-1 (or the pseudogene TRBV3-2) and TRBJ1-6, with D uncertain. The length of the CDR3 is 12 residues. Trimming took off 1 base at V and 10 bases at J, with 5 bases between the two ends. Germline values: CDR1 LGHDT, CDR2 YNNKEL (reference sequence). CDR3 nucleotide sequence: TGTGCCAGCAGCCAAGGACAATCACCCCTCCACTTT. Protein product: CASSQGQSPLHF.

The V call is TRBV2, the J call TRBJ1-1, with D perhaps matching TRBD1 (5 bases). CDR1 is SNHLY and CDR2 is FYNNEI in the germline V gene. The CDR3 is made up of 13 amino acids. The V end was cut by 10 bases, the J end by 1 base, with 13 bases between. CDR3 nucleotide sequence: TGTGCCAACTCCGACAGATCGAACACTGAAGCTTTCTTT. Protein: CANSDRSNTEAFF.

The chain combines TRBV19 with TRBJ1-5; TRBD1 aligns across 7 bases. The CDR3 covers 15 residues. Germline CDR1 reads LNHDA; CDR2 reads SQIVND (reference sequence). V was pared by 6 bases and J by 0 bases, with 5 bases of the junction left unmatched. DNA for the CDR3: TGTGCCAGTAGCCGGACAGGCGATAGCAATCAGCCCCAGCATTTT. It translates to CASSRTGDSNQPQHF.

This chain connects TRBV28 to TRBJ1-2, with D possibly matching TRBD1 (6 bases). The CDR3 contains 14 residues. V dropped 8 bases and J dropped 6 bases, with 19 bases sitting between them. Per germline, CDR1 MDHEN and CDR2 SYDVKM. The CDR3 nucleotides read TGTGCCAGCGGGGCACAGGGCTTGGGAAATGGCTACACCTTC. Translation gives CASGAQGLGNGYTF.

The rearrangement uses TRBV11-2 and TRBJ2-3; D perhaps matches TRBD2 (6 bases). Trimming took 3 bases from V and 0 from J, leaving 10 bases between them. Germline assignment: CDR1 SGHAT and CDR2 FQNNGV. The CDR3 loop spans 15 amino acids. The CDR3 nucleotides are TGTGCCAGCAGCTTGGAGGGCAGAAGCACAGATACGCAGTATTTT. This sequence encodes CASSLEGRSTDTQYF. The whole variable domain, remainder taken from reference TRBV11-2 and TRBJ2-3, is EAGVAQSPRYKIIEKRQSVAFWCNPISGHATLYWYQQILGQGPKLLIQFQNNGVVDDSQLPKDRFSAERLKGVDSTLKIQPAKLEDSAVYLCASSLEGRSTDTQYFGPGTRLTVL.

The J gene is TRBJ1-6, the V gene TRBV30, with D tentatively TRBD1 (5 bases). There are 13 residues in the CDR3. CDR1 is GTSNPN and CDR2 is SVGIG in the germline V gene (reference sequence). V lost 4 bases and J lost 7, with 11 bases in between. CDR3 sequence (DNA): TGTGCCTGGAAACACAGGCCCAATTCACCCCTCCACTTT. Its translation is CAWKHRPNSPLHF.

This clone was detected only a few times. The gene calls are TRBV12-3 or TRBV12-4 and TRBJ2-5; D unclear. This CDR3 spans 13 amino acids. The germline V and J ends were trimmed by 7 bases and 0 bases, with 9 bases remaining between them. The CDR3 protein is CASTLGYQETQYF. CDR3 coding DNA: TGTGCCAGCACTCTCGGGTACCAAGAGACCCAGTACTTC.

This sequence joins TRBV7-2 and TRBJ1-2, with 9 bases aligning to TRBD1. Germline V gives CDR1 SGHTA, CDR2 FQGNSA. CDR3 length: 14 residues. J was trimmed by 5 bases and V by 5 bases; bases with no gene match: 6. CDR3 region: CASSGGQGLYGYTF. The CDR3 DNA is TGTGCCAGCAGCGGTGGACAGGGGCTTTATGGCTACACCTTC.

This sequence joins TRBV6-6 and TRBJ2-4; D perhaps matches TRBD2 (6 bases). CDR1 and CDR2 (germline): MNHNY, SVGAGI (reference sequence). Between the trimmed V and J ends, which lost 2 bases and 7 bases, there was a span of 6 bases. This CDR3 is built from 12 residues. The CDR3 nucleotides read TGTGCCAGCAGTTACGGGGGGAACATTCAGTACTTC. Amino acids: CASSYGGNIQYF.

The chain has TRBV10-2 and TRBJ2-3, with 9 bases aligning to TRBD2. The CDR3 is 16 amino acids. V gave up 3 bases and J gave up 5 bases; unmatched junction bases: 9. Germline loops: CDR1 WSHSY, CDR2 SAAADI. The CDR3 nucleotides read TGCGCCAGCAGTGAATCCGCGGGGGGGCACCGAGATACGCAGTATTTT. Amino acids: CASSESAGGHRDTQYF.

This clone was recorded a few times. J is TRBJ2-2 and V is TRBV2; 10 nucleotides line up with TRBD1. The J segment lost 4 bases and the V segment lost 4 bases, leaving 3 bases of the junction unmatched. CDR1 SNHLY and CDR2 FYNNEI come from the germline V gene. The length of the CDR3 is 15 residues. CDR3 in amino acids: CASSGQGAVTGELFF. The CDR3 DNA is TGTGCCAGCAGTGGACAGGGGGCGGTCACCGGGGAGCTGTTTTTT.

This clone was detected a few times. This chain connects TRBV12-5 to TRBJ1-1; possibly TRBD1 for D (5 bases). Germline CDR1 reads LGHNT; CDR2 reads FRNRAP. Trimming took off 6 bases at V and 10 bases at J, with 15 bases between the two ends. This CDR3 spans 12 amino acids. The CDR3 DNA sequence: TGTGCTAGTGGCGGAGGGAGGGGACGAGCTTTCTTT. Translation: CASGGGRGRAFF.

There are a few counts of this clone. The chain employs TRBV18 and TRBJ1-4; the match to TRBD1 covers 7 bases. The germline CDR1 and CDR2 sequences are KGHSH and LQKENI. The CDR3 has 14 amino acids. With V trimmed by 3 bases and J by 14 bases, 12 bases remained unmatched. The CDR3 DNA reads TGTGCCAGCTCACCCCTCGGGCAGGGGGAAAGGCTGTTTTTT. This sequence encodes CASSPLGQGERLFF.

This clone was counted at least ten times. The chain is built from TRBV7-6 and TRBJ2-3; 10 nucleotides align to TRBD2. The CDR3 is 16 residues long. The V gene's germline CDR1 is SGHVS and CDR2 FNYEAQ. Losses at the gene ends were 5 bases for V and 0 bases for J; bases not matched to a gene: 5. The CDR3 is CASSPGLAASTDTQYF. CDR3 in DNA: TGTGCCAGCAGCCCAGGACTAGCGGCTAGCACAGATACGCAGTATTTT.

The chain employs TRBV2 and TRBJ2-1; 9 bases line up with TRBD1. Germline trimming cut 10 bases from V and 8 bases from J; bases unmatched to any gene: 9. The CDR3 consists of 13 residues. CDR1 and CDR2 (germline): SNHLY, FYNNEI. CDR3 sequence reads: CATRDREWDEQFF. For the CDR3, the DNA is TGTGCCACCCGGGACAGGGAGTGGGATGAGCAGTTCTTC.

The rearrangement joins TRBV6-5 to TRBJ1-1; the D gene is possibly TRBD1 (6 bases). Trimming took 7 bases from V and 5 from J, leaving 20 bases between them. This CDR3 comprises 15 residues. The germline V gene encodes CDR1 MNHEY and CDR2 SVGAGI. The CDR3 bases are TGTGCCAGCACCAAGAGTACAGGGATCGTTACTGAAGCTTTCTTT. Protein: CASTKSTGIVTEAFF.

This clone was recorded a few times. The chain recombines TRBV5-1 with TRBJ1-4; TRBD1 might be the D (6 bases). The CDR3 runs to 14 residues. V lost 3 bases and J 6 bases, leaving 12 bases between the germline ends. CDR1 is SGHRS, CDR2 YFSETQ, per germline. The CDR3 sequence: CASSYQGRDEKLFF. The CDR3 coding sequence is TGCGCCAGCAGCTACCAGGGGCGAGATGAAAAACTGTTTTTT.

This chain connects TRBV28 to TRBJ1-2; 7 bases are shared with TRBD1. Trimming took 5 bases from V and 1 from J; bases not matched to a gene: 4. The germline CDR1 and CDR2 sequences are MDHEN and SYDVKM. There are 14 residues in the CDR3. The CDR3 DNA reads as TGTGCCAGCAGTATCGGGACAGATAACTATGGCTACACCTTC. It yields the protein CASSIGTDNYGYTF.

This clone has only a few counts. The rearrangement joins TRBV2 to TRBJ2-1; TRBD2 might be the D (6 bases). Trimming left V 6 bases short and J 0 bases short, with 15 bases between. Germline V CDR1 and CDR2: SNHLY, FYNNEI. The CDR3 loop spans 16 amino acids. The CDR3 DNA reads TGTGCCAGCAGCCCCCCCCCGGGACTCTCCTACAATGAGCAGTTCTTC. It specifies CASSPPPGLSYNEQFF.

J is TRBJ2-7 and V is TRBV28, with 7 positions matching TRBD2. V shed 6 bases, J shed 2 bases, and the junction held 7 bases outside the gene matches. From germline, CDR1 is MDHEN and CDR2 SYDVKM. This CDR3 comprises 14 residues. The CDR3 sequence is CASRPQAGPYEQYV. CDR3 DNA sequence: TGTGCCAGCAGGCCCCAAGCGGGACCCTACGAGCAGTACGTC.

V and J are TRBV5-6 and TRBJ1-2; D is uncertain. The V gene's germline CDR1 is SGHDT and CDR2 YYEEEE. V lost 1 base, J lost 0 bases, and 13 bases lay in between. The CDR3 sequence is 16 residues long. The CDR3 nucleotides are TGTGCCAGCAGCTTGTCCCCAGAGGTCCCTAACTATGGCTACACCTTC. It encodes CASSLSPEVPNYGYTF.

This chain joins TRBV3-1 (or the pseudogene TRBV3-2) and TRBJ2-4, with 10 bases aligning to TRBD1. The J segment lost 11 bases and the V segment lost 4 bases, leaving 11 bases of the junction unmatched. The CDR3 consists of 15 residues. CDR1 is LGHDT, CDR2 YNNKEL, per germline (reference sequence). Here the CDR3 DNA reads TGTGCCAGCAGCCCTCCGGGAGGGACAGGGGCCGTTCAGTACTTC. It is translated as CASSPPGGTGAVQYF.